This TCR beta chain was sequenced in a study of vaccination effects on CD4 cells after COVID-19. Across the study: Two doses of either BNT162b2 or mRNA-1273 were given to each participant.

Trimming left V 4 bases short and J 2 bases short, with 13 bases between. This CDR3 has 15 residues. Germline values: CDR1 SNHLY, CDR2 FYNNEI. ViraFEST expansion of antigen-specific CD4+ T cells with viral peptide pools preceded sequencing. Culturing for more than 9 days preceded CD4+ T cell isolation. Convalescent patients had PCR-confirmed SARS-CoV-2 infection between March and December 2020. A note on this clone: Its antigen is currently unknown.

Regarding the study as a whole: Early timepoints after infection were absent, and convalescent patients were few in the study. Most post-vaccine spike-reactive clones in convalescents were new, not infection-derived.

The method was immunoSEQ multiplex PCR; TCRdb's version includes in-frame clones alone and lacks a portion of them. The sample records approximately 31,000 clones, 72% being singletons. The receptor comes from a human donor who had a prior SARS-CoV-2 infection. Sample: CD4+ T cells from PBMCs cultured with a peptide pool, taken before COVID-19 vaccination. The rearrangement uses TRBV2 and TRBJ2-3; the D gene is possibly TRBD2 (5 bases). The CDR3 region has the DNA TGTGCCAGCAGTGCCTGGACTGGGCCCACAGATACGCAGTATTTT. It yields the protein CASSAWTGPTDTQYF.